The 10 T cell receptor beta chains reported below all come from one sample, sequenced in a study of blood T cell repertoires in COVID-19 (dated by TCRdb to 2020 to 2021). Libraries were built with the immunoSEQ multiplex PCR assay. In its TCRdb copy, this immuneACCESS table keeps in-frame sequences only and misses some clones. Where compared with another copy, unresolved V genes explain less than half of these, and the others have no known cause. For this sample there are hundreds of thousands of clones; 88% appear just once. The biggest ten clones account for 0.72% of the sample. The sequencing sample was made of peripheral blood. The receptor set was obtained from a man aged 35 to 55 with acute or convalescent COVID-19.

A single count supports this clone. The CDR3 is CASRFGQGLSNQPQHF. CDR3 sequence (DNA): TGTGCAAGTCGCTTCGGACAGGGACTTAGCAATCAGCCCCAGCATTTT. The chain joins TRBV12-2 to TRBJ1-5; the D call in the table, TRBD1, was not verified against the DNA. TRBV12-2 is listed as a pseudogene. There are 16 residues in the CDR3.

The chain uses TRBV7-6 and TRBJ1-6; D is perhaps TRBD1 (6 bases). Germline V gene lookup returns CDR1 SGHVS and CDR2 FNYEAQ. V was shortened by 2 bases and J by 10 bases, with 15 bases between the two germline ends. The CDR3 spans 15 residues. CDR3 DNA sequence: TGTGCCAGCAGCTTAAGGGAGGGGGGCGCGTCACCCCTCCACTTT. This encodes CASSLREGGASPLHF.

The chain links TRBV19 to TRBJ1-1, with D possibly TRBD1 on 6 matching bases. Germline-derived CDR1 and CDR2 are LNHDA and SQIVND (reference sequence). V was cut by 7 bases and J by 4 bases, with 19 bases left in between. This CDR3 comprises 15 residues. CDR3 in DNA: TGTGCCAGTACCCCATGGGCAGGGGAGGGCACTGAAGCTTTCTTT. Encoded protein: CASTPWAGEGTEAFF.

This clone was seen a single time. V is TRBV19 and J is TRBJ2-1; 9 nucleotides align to TRBD2. CDR3 size: 14 residues. Germline-derived CDR1 and CDR2 are LNHDA and SQIVND (reference sequence). V shed 5 bases, J shed 7 bases, and the junction held 6 bases outside the gene matches. The CDR3 spells CASSWVAGVNEQFF. Here the CDR3 DNA reads TGTGCCAGTAGTTGGGTAGCGGGAGTTAATGAGCAGTTCTTC. Complete variable domain (other parts from reference TRBV19 and TRBJ2-1): DGGITQSPKYLFRKEGQNVTLSCEQNLNHDAMYWYRQDPGQGLRLIYYSQIVNDFQKGDIAEGYSVSREKKESFPLTVTSAQKNPTAFYLCASSWVAGVNEQFFGPGTRLTVL.

The chain is built from TRBV7-2 and TRBJ1-2; 8 nucleotides agree with TRBD1. V lost 3 bases to trimming and J lost 8 bases; unmatched junction nucleotides: 5. CDR3 size: 13 residues. CDR1 is SGHTA and CDR2 is FQGNSA in the germline V gene. CDR3 sequence (DNA): TGTGCCAGCAGCTTTTCTGACAGGGGCGGCTACACCTTC. This gives the protein CASSFSDRGGYTF.

This rearrangement joins TRBV6-5 to TRBJ1-5; TRBD1 agrees at 8 bases. CDR3 length: 15 residues. Germline V gives CDR1 MNHEY, CDR2 SVGAGI. The V segment lost 5 bases and the J segment 5 bases; nucleotides outside the gene matches: 8. The CDR3, as DNA: TGTGCCAGCAGTCATGGACAGGGTTGGGATCAGCCCCAGCATTTT. Protein product: CASSHGQGWDQPQHF.

This chain joins TRBV6-5 and TRBJ2-7; 10 bases align to TRBD2. The germline V gene has CDR1 MNHEY and CDR2 SVGAGI. J gave up 6 bases and V 6 bases, and 8 bases lay outside the gene matches. The CDR3 has 14 residues. The CDR3 reads CASRKAGGDREQYF. In nucleotides, the CDR3 is TGTGCCAGCAGGAAAGCGGGAGGGGATCGCGAGCAGTACTTC.

The chain couples TRBV5-6 to TRBJ2-7, with a tentative D call TRBD1 (5 bases). This CDR3 spans 15 amino acids. From germline, CDR1 is SGHDT and CDR2 YYEEEE. V lost 1 base to trimming and J lost 9 bases, with 20 bases between them. The CDR3 bases are TGTGCCAGCAGCTTGCTGGGGCAGGCTCCCGTAGGGCAGTACTTC. Its translation: CASSLLGQAPVGQYF.

J is TRBJ2-7 and V is TRBV18; a possible D gene is TRBD1 (5 bases). The length of the CDR3 is 15 residues. Trimming removed 3 bases from V and 2 bases from J, with 14 bases in between. In germline, CDR1 is KGHSH, CDR2 LQKENI. The CDR3 nucleotides read TGTGCCAGCTCACCTGATGGGCAGGGAACCTACGAGCAGTACTTC. It codes for CASSPDGQGTYEQYF.

The rearrangement uses TRBV4-3 and TRBJ2-7; TRBD2 agrees at 8 bases. This CDR3 is 15 amino acids long. V shed 1 base and J 6 bases; nucleotides not matched to a gene: 8. From germline, CDR1 is LGHNA and CDR2 YSLEER. In DNA form, the CDR3 reads TGCGCCAGCAGCCAAGTCGGAGCGGGAGTGGGCGAGCAGTACTTC. Translating it yields CASSQVGAGVGEQYF.